The present T cell receptor (beta chain) was sequenced within a study of neurological immune-mediated disorders. Study outcomes and limitations: Subjects shared no identical expanded-clone CDR3 amino acid sequences, suggesting private TCR-beta repertoires in all groups.

Only a few counts were recorded for this clonotype. Its antigen is as yet unknown. TCRdb recomputed calls from the 5' RACE reads with MiXCR, one row per CDR3 protein. The table records around 50,000 distinct CDR3 sequences, around 3.6% of them present only once. V was shortened by 0 bases and J by 3 bases, with 10 bases between the two germline ends. In germline, CDR1 is SGHDT, CDR2 YYEEEE. The CDR3 runs to 15 residues. The chain joins TRBV5-6 to TRBJ2-1; TRBD2 might be the D (5 bases). This receptor was identified in a woman aged 30 to 39 with multiple sclerosis. Sequencing was performed on PBMCs. Here the CDR3 DNA reads TGTGCCAGCAGCTTGGCGGGAATAGGCTACAATGAGCAGTTCTTC. It specifies CASSLAGIGYNEQFF. Full variable domain (outside the CDR3, taken from reference TRBV5-6 and TRBJ2-1): DAGVTQSPTHLIKTRGQQVTLRCSPKSGHDTVSWYQQALGQGPQFIFQYYEEEERQRGNFPDRFSGHQFPNYSSELNVNALLLGDSALYLCASSLAGIGYNEQFFGPGTRLTVL.